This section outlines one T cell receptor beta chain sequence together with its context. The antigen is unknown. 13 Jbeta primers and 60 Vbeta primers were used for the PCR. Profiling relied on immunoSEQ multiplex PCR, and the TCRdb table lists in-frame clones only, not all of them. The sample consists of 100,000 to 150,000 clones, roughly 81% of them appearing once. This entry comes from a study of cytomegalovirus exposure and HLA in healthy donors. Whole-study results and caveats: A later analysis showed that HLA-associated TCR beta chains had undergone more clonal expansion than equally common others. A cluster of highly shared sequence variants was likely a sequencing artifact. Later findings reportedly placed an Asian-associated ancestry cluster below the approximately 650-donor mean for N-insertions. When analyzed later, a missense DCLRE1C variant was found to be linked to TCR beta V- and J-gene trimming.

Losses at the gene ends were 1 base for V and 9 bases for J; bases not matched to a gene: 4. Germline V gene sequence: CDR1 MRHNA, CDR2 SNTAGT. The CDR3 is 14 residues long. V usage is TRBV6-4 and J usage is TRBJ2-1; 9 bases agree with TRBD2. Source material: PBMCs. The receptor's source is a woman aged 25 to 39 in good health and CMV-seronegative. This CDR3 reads CASSDFAGGSEQFF. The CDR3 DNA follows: TGTGCCAGCAGTGACTTCGCGGGGGGGAGTGAGCAGTTCTTC.